This record concerns one T cell receptor (beta chain) sequence. In the authors' methods: Estimation of nucleated cell counts relied on the amplification of reference gene primers. TCRdb's copy holds only in-frame clones and misses some; the assay was immunoSEQ multiplex PCR. Clone size and V and J calls were adopted from that table, with D and trimming inferred from the DNA. This table has 50,000 to 55,000 clones, approximately 85% appearing once. The data were obtained in a study of blood T cell repertoires in COVID-19. Study context: Donors in the United States, Italy and Spain gave samples during acute or convalescent COVID-19.

The specimen was peripheral blood. The TCR comes from a man aged 55 to 70 with acute or convalescent COVID-19.

The CDR3 is CASRSRGLAETGELFF. CDR3 in DNA: TGTGCCAGCAGGTCGAGGGGACTAGCGGAGACCGGGGAGCTGTTTTTT. This sequence joins TRBV27 and TRBJ2-2, with 11 bases matching TRBD2. After removal of 6 bases from V and 5 bases from J, the junction contained 8 bases not matched to a gene. CDR1 is MNHEY, CDR2 SMNVEV, per germline (reference sequence). CDR3 length: 16 amino acids.